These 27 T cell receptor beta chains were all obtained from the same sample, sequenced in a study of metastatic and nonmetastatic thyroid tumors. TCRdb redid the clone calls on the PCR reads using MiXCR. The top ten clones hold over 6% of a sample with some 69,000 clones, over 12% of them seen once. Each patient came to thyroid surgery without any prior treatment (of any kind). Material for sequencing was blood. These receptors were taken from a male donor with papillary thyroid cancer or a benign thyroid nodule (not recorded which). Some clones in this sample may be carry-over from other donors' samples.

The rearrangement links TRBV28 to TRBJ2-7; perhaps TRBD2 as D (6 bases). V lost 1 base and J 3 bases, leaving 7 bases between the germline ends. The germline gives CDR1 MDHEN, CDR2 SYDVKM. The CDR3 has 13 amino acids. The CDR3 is CASSLSGDYEQYF. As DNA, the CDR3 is TGTGCCAGCAGTTTATCGGGGGACTACGAGCAGTACTTC.

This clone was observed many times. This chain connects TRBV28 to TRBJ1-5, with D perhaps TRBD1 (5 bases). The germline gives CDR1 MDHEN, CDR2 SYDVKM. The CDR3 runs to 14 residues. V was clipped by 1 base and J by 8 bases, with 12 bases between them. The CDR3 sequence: CASSLSLRDKPQHF. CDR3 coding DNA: TGTGCCAGCAGTTTATCCCTCAGGGATAAGCCCCAGCATTTT. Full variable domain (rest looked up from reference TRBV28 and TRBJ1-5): DVKVTQSSRYLVKRTGEKVFLECVQDMDHENMFWYRQDPGLGLRLIYFSYDVKMKEKGDIPEGYSVSREKKERFSLILESASTNQTSMYLCASSLSLRDKPQHFGDGTRLSIL.

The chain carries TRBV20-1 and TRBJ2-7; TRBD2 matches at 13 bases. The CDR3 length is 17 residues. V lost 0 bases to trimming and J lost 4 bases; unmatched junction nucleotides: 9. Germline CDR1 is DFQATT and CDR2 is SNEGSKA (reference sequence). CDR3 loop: CSARDPTSGRSPYEQYF. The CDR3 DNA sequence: TGCAGTGCTAGAGATCCGACTAGCGGGAGGTCCCCGTACGAGCAGTACTTC.

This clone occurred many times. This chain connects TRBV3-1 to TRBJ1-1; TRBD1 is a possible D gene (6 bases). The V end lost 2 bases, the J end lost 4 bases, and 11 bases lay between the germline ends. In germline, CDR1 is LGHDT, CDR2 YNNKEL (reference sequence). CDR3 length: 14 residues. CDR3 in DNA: TGTGCCAGCAGCCAAAATTTAGGGGGCACTGAAGCTTTCTTT. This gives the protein CASSQNLGGTEAFF.

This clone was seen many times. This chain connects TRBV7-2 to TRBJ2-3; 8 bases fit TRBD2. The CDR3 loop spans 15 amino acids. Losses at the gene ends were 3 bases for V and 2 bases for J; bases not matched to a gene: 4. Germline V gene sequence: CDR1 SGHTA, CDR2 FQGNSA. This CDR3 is CASSFSGTTTDTQYF. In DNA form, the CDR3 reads TGTGCCAGCAGCTTTAGCGGGACAACCACAGATACGCAGTATTTT.

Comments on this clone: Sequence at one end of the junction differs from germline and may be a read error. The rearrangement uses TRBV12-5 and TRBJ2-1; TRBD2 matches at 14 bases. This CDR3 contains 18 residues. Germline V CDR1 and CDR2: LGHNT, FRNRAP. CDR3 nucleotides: TGTGCTAGTTGTTTTCACGGACTAGCGGGGGGTATACGCTATGAGCAGTTCTTC. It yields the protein CASCFHGLAGGIRYEQFF.

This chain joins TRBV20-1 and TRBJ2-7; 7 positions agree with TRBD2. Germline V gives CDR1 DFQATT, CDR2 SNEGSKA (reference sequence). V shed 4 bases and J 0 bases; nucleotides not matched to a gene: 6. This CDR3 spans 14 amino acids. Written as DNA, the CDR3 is TGCAGTGCTACTAGCGGAGGGGACTCCTACGAGCAGTACTTC. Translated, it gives CSATSGGDSYEQYF.

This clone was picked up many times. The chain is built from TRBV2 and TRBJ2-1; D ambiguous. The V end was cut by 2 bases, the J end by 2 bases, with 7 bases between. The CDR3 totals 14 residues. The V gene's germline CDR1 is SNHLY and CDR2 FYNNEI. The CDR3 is CASSESPAYNEQFF. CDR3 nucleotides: TGTGCCAGCAGTGAATCCCCGGCCTACAATGAGCAGTTCTTC.

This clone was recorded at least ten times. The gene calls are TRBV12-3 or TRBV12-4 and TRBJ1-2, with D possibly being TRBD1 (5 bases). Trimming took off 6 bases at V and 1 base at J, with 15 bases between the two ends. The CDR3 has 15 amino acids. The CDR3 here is CASSPQGIVNYGYTF. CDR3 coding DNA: TGTGCCAGCAGCCCCCAGGGTATCGTTAACTATGGCTACACCTTC.

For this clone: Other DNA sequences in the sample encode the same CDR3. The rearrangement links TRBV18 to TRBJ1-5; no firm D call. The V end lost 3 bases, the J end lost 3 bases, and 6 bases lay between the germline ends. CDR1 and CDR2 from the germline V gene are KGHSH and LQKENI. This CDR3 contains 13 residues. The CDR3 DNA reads TGTGCCAGCTCACCCGGTCTCAATCAGCCCCAGCATTTT. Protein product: CASSPGLNQPQHF.

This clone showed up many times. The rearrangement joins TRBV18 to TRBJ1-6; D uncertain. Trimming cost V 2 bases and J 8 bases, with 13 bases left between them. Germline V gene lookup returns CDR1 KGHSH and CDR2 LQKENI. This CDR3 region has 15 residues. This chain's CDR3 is CASSPTSAGDSPLHF. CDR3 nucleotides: TGTGCCAGCTCACCAACCTCAGCGGGCGATTCACCCCTCCACTTT.

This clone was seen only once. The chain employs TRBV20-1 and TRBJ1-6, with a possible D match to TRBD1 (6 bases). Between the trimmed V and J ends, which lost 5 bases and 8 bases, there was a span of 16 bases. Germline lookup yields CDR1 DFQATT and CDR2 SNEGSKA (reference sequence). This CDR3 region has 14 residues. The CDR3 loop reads CSAPRDTRDSPLHF. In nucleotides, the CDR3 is TGCAGTGCTCCCAGGGACACACGGGATTCACCCCTCCACTTT.

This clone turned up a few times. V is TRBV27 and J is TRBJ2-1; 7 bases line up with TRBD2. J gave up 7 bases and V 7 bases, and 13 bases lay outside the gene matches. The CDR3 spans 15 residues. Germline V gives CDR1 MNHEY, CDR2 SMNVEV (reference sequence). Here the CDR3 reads CASTPLAGELNEQFF. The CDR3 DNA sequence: TGTGCCAGCACCCCCTTGGCGGGAGAACTTAATGAGCAGTTCTTC.

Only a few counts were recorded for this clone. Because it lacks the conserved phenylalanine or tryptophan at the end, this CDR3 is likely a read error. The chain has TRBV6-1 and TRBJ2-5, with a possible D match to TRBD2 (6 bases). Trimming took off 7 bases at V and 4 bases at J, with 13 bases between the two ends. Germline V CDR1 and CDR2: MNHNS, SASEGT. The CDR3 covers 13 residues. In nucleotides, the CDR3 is TGTGCCAGCATCCCCCGTAGCGGAGAGACCCAGTACCTC. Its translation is CASIPRSGETQYL.

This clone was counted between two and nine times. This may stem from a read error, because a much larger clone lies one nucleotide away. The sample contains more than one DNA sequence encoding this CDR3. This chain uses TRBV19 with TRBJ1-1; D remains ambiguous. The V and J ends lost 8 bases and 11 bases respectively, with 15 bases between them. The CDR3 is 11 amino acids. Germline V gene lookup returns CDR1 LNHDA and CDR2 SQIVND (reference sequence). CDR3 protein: CASENREGAFF. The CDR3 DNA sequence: TGTGCCAGTGAGAATCGTGAGGGTGCTTTCTTT. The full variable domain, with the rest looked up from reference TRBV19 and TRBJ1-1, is DGGITQSPKYLFRKEGQNVTLSCEQNLNHDAMYWYRQDPGQGLRLIYYSQIVNDFQKGDIAEGYSVSREKKESFPLTVTSAQKNPTAFYLCASENREGAFFGQGTRLTVV.

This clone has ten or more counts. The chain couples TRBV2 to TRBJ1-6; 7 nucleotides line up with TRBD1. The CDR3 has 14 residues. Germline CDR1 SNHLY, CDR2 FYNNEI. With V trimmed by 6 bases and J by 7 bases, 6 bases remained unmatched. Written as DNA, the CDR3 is TGTGCCAGCAGGCCGGGACAGCAAAATTCACCCCTCCACTTT. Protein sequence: CASRPGQQNSPLHF.

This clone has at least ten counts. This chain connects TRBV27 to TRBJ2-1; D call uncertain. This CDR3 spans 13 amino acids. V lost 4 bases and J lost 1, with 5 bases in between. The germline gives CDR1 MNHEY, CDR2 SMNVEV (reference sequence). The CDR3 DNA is TGTGCCAGCAGTTGGGGATCCTACAATGAGCAGTTCTTC. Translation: CASSWGSYNEQFF.

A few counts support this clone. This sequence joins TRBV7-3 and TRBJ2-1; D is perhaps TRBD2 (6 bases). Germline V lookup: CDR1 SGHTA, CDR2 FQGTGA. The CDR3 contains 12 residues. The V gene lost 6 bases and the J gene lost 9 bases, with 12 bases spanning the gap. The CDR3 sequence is CASRSNSGEQFF. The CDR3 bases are TGTGCCAGCAGGTCGAATAGCGGTGAGCAGTTCTTC.

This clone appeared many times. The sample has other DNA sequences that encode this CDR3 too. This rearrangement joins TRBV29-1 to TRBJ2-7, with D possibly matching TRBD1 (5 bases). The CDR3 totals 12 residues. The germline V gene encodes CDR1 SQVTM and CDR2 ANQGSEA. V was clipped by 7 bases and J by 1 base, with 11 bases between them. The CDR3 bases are TGCAGCGCCGTTGGGGCTTCCTACGAGCAGTACTTC. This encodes CSAVGASYEQYF.

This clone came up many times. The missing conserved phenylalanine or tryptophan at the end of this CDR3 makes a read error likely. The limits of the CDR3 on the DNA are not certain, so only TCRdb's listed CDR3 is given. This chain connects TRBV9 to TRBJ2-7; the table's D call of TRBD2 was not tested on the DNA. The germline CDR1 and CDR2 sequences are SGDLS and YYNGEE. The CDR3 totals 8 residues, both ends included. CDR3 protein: CASSPLAG.

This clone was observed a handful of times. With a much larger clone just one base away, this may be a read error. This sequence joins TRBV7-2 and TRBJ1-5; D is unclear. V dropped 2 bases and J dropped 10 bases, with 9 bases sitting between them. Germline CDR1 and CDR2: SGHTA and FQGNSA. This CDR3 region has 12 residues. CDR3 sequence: CASSLLGCPQHF. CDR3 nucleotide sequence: TGTGCCAGCAGCTTATTGGGGTGCCCCCAGCATTTT. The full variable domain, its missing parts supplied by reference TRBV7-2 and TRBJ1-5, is GAGVSQSPSNKVTEKGKDVELRCDPISGHTALYWYRQSLGQGLEFLIYFQGNSAPDKSGLPSDRFSAERTGGSVSTLTIQRTQQEDSAVYLCASSLLGCPQHFGDGTRLSIL.

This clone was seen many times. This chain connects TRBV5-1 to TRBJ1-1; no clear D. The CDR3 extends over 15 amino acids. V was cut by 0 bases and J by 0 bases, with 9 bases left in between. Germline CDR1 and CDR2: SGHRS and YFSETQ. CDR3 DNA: TGCGCCAGCAGCTTGGCTCTAGGGCTGAACACTGAAGCTTTCTTT. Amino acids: CASSLALGLNTEAFF.

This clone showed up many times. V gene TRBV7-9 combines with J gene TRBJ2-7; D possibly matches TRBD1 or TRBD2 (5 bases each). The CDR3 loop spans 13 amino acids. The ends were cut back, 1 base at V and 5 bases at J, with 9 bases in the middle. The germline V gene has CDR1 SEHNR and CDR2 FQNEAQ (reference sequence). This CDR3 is CASSLGEGNEQYF. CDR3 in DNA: TGTGCCAGCAGCTTAGGCGAGGGGAACGAGCAGTACTTC. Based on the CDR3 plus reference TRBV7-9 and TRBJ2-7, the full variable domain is DTGVSQNPRHKITKRGQNVTFRCDPISEHNRLYWYRQTLGQGPEFLTYFQNEAQLEKSRLLSDRFSAERPKGSFSTLEIQRTEQGDSAMYLCASSLGEGNEQYFGPGTRLTVT.

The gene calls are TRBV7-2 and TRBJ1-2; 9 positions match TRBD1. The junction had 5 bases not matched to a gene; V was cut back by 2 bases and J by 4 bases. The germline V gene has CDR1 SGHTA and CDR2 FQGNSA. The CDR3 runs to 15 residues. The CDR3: CASSLTGQGGYGYTF. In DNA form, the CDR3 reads TGTGCCAGCAGCTTAACGGGACAGGGAGGCTATGGCTACACCTTC.

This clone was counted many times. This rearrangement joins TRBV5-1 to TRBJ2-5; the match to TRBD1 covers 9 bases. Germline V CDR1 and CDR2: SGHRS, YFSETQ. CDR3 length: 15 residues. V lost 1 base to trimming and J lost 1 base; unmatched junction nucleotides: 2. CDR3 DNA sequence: TGCGCCAGCAGCTTGACAGGGGGCATCCAAGAGACCCAGTACTTC. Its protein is CASSLTGGIQETQYF. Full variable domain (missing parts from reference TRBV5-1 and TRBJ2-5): KAGVTQTPRYLIKTRGQQVTLSCSPISGHRSVSWYQQTPGQGLQFLFEYFSETQRNKGNFPGRFSGRQFSNSRSEMNVSTLELGDSALYLCASSLTGGIQETQYFGPGTRLLVL.

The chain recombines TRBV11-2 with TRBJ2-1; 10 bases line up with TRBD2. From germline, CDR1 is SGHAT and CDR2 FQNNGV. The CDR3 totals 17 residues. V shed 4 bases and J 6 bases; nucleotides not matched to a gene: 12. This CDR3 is CASSSGLAVSFSNEQFF. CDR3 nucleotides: TGTGCCAGCAGCTCCGGACTAGCGGTATCGTTTAGCAATGAGCAGTTCTTC.

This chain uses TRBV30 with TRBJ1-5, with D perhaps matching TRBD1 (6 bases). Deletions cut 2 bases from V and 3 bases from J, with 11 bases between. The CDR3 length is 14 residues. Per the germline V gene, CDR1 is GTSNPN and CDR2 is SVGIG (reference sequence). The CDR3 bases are TGTGCCTGGAGTCCCGGGGGGCTCAATCAGCCCCAGCATTTT. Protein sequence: CAWSPGGLNQPQHF.